The next 5 T cell receptor beta chains were all read from a single sample in a study of cytomegalovirus exposure and HLA in healthy donors (dated by TCRdb to about 2017). The protocol used for the library was the immunoSEQ multiplex PCR assay. TCRdb's version of the immuneACCESS table is confined to in-frame rearrangements and falls short of the full clone set. An unresolved V gene accounts for under half of the shortfall where checked; the remainder is of unknown origin. Recorded for this sample are approximately 82,000 clones; 93% of them occurred a single time. 0.65% to 0.7% of the sample is in the top ten clones. Sequencing used PBMCs. The receptors were sampled from a man younger than 30 in good health and CMV-seronegative.

The V call is TRBV29-1, the J call TRBJ1-2; D is perhaps TRBD1 (6 bases). Germline V gives CDR1 SQVTM, CDR2 ANQGSEA. V lost 3 bases, J lost 3 bases, and 8 bases lay in between. CDR3 length: 12 amino acids. The CDR3 region is CSVDPGDYGYTF. Written as DNA, the CDR3 is TGCAGCGTTGACCCAGGGGACTATGGCTACACCTTC.

This clone turned up a few times. The chain joins TRBV7-3 to TRBJ2-1; 7 bases align to TRBD1. The trim removed 5 bases at V and 6 bases at J, leaving 7 bases unmatched. This CDR3 is 14 amino acids long. Germline V lookup: CDR1 SGHTA, CDR2 FQGTGA. The CDR3 region is CASSLGQVGNEQFF. The CDR3 DNA is TGTGCCAGCAGCCTCGGACAGGTCGGCAATGAGCAGTTCTTC.

This clone appeared a single time. The V and J genes are TRBV27 and TRBJ2-7; 12 bases agree with TRBD2. V gave up 5 bases and J gave up 4 bases; unmatched junction bases: 9. Germline lookup yields CDR1 MNHEY and CDR2 SMNVEV (reference sequence). The CDR3 spans 16 residues. The CDR3 loop reads CASSLRRTSGTYEQYF. CDR3 bases: TGTGCCAGCAGTCTCCGGCGGACTAGCGGGACTTACGAGCAGTACTTC.

The CDR3 region is CASSQDLGRVTEAFF. CDR3 sequence (DNA): TGCGCCAGCAGCCAAGATCTGGGCAGAGTCACTGAAGCTTTCTTT. The chain carries TRBV4-3 and TRBJ1-1; D gene unclear. The CDR3 has 15 residues. V lost 0 bases and J 4 bases, leaving 12 bases between the germline ends. From germline, CDR1 is LGHNA and CDR2 YSLEER.

A few counts support this clone. The chain couples TRBV4-2 to TRBJ1-1, with D perhaps TRBD1 (5 bases). This CDR3 spans 12 amino acids. Trimming took 0 bases from V and 10 from J, leaving 9 bases between them. Germline values: CDR1 LGHNA, CDR2 YNFKEQ. Written as DNA, the CDR3 is TGTGCCAGCAGCCAAGATGGGAGGGGAGCTTTCTTT. Amino acid sequence: CASSQDGRGAFF.